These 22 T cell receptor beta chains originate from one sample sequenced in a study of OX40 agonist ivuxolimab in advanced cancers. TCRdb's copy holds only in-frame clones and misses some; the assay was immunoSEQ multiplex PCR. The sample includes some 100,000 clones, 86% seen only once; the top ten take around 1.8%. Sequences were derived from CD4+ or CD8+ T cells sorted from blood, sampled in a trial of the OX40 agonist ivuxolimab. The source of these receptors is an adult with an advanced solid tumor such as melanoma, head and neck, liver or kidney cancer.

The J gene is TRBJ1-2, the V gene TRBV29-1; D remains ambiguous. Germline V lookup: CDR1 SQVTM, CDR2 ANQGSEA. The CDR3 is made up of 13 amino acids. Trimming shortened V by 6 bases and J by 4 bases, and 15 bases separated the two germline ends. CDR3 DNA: TGCAGCGTCGCTATCAAGGAGACCTATGGCTACACCTTC. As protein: CSVAIKETYGYTF.

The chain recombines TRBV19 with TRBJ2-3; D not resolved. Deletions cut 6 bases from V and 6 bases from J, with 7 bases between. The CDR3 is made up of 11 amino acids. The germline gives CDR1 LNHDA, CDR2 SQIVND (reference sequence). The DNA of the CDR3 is TGTGCCAGTAGACTGATGGATACGCAGTATTTT. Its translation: CASRLMDTQYF.

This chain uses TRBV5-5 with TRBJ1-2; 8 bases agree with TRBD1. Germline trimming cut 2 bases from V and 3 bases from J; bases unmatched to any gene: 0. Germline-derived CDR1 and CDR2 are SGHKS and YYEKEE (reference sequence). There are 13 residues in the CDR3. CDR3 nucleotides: TGTGCCAGCAGCTTACAGGGGGACTATGGCTACACCTTC. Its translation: CASSLQGDYGYTF.

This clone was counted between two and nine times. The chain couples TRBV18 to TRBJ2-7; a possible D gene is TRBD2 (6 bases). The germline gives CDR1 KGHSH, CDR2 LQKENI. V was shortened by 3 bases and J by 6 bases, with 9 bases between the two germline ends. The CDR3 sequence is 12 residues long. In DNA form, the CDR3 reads TGTGCCAGCTCACCGACGGGGGTCGAGCAGTACTTC. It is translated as CASSPTGVEQYF.

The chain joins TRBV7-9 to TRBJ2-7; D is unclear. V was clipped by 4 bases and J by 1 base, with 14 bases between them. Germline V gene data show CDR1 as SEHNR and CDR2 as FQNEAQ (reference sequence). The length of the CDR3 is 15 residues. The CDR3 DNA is TGTGCCAGCAGCTCCGACTTGAGCCGATCCTACGAGCAGTACTTC. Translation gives CASSSDLSRSYEQYF.

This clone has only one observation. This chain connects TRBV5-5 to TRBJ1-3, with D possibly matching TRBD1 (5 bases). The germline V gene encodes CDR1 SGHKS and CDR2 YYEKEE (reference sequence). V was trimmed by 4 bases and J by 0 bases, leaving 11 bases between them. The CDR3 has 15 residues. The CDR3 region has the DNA TGTGCCAGCAGCCTTACGACAGTCTCTGGAAACACCATATATTTT. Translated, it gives CASSLTTVSGNTIYF.

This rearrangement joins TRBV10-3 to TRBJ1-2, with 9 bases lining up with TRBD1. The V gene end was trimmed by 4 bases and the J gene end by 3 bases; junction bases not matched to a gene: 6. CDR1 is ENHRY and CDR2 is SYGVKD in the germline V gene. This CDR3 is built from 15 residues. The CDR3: CAISVPGQGYYGYTF. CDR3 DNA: TGTGCCATCAGTGTCCCGGGACAGGGTTACTATGGCTACACCTTC.

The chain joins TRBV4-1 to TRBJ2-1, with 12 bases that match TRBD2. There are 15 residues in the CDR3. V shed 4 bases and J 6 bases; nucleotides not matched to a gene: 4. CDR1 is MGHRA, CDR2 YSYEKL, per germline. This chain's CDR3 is CASSLGLAGINEQFF. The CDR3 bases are TGCGCCAGCAGCCTTGGACTAGCGGGGATCAATGAGCAGTTCTTC.

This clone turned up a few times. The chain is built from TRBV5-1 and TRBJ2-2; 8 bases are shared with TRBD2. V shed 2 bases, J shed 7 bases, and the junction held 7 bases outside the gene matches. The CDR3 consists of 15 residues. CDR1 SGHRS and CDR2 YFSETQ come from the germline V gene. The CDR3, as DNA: TGCGCCAGCAGCTTAATCGCGGGAGGCAGCGGGGAGCTGTTTTTT. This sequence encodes CASSLIAGGSGELFF.

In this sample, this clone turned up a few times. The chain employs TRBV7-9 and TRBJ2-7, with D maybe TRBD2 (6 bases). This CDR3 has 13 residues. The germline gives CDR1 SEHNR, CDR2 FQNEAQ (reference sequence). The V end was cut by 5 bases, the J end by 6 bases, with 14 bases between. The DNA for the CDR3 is TGTGCCAGCAGCAGAATCGGGGGAGGCGAGCAGTACTTC. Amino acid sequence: CASSRIGGGEQYF.

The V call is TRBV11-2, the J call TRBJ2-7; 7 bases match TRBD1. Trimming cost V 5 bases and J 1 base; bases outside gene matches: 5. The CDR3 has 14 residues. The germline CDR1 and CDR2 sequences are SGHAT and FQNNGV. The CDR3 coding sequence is TGTGCCAGCAGCCCCACGACAGGGTCCTACGAGCAGTACTTC. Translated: CASSPTTGSYEQYF.

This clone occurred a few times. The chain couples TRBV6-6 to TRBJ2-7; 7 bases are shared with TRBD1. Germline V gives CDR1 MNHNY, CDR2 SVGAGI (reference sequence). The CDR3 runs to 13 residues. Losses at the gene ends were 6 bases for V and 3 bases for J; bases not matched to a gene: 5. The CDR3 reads CASRRDRDYEQYF. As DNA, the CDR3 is TGTGCCAGCAGACGAGACAGGGACTACGAGCAGTACTTC.

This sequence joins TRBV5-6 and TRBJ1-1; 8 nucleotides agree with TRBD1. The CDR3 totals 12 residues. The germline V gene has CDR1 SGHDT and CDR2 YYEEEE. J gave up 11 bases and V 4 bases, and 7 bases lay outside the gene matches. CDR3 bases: TGTGCCAGCAGCCAGGACAGGGTGGGGGCTTTCTTT. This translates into CASSQDRVGAFF.

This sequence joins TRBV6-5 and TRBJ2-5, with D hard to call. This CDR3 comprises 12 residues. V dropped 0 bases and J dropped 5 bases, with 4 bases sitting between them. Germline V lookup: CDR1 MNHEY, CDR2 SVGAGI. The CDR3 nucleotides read TGTGCCAGCAGTTACTCGGGGGAGACCCAGTACTTC. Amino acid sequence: CASSYSGETQYF.

The CDR3 DNA follows: TGTGCCTGGAGTGTTATGAGAGAGACCCAGTACTTC. It codes for CAWSVMRETQYF. The V gene is TRBV30, the J gene TRBJ2-5; no reliable D call. The CDR3 contains 12 residues. The V gene's germline CDR1 is GTSNPN and CDR2 SVGIG (reference sequence). Trimming cost V 0 bases and J 4 bases, with 6 bases left between them.

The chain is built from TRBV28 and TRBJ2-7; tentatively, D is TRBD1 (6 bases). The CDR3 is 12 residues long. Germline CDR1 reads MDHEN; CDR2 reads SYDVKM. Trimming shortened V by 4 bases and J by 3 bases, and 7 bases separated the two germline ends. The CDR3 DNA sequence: TGTGCCAGCAGTTACAGGGACTACGAGCAGTACTTC. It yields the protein CASSYRDYEQYF.

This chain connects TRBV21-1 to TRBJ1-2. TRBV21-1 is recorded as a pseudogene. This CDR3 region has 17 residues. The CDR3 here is CASSKGATAGDCYGYTF. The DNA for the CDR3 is TGTGCCAGCAGCAAAGGAGCGACAGCGGGGGATTGCTATGGCTACACCTTC.

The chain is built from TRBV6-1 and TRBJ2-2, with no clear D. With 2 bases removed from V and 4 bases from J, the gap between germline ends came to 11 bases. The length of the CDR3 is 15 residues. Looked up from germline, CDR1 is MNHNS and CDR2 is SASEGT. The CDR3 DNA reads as TGTGCCAGCAGTGAAAGGTCTCAAATCACCGGGGAGCTGTTTTTT. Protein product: CASSERSQITGELFF.

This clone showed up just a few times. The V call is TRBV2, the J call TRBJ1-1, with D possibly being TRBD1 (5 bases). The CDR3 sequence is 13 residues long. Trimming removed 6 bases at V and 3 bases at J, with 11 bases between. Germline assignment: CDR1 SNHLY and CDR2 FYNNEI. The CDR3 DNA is TGTGCCAGCAGCTCAGGGCTGGACACTGAAGCTTTCTTT. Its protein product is CASSSGLDTEAFF. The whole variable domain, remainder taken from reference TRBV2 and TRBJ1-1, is EPEVTQTPSHQVTQMGQEVILRCVPISNHLYFYWYRQILGQKVEFLVSFYNNEISEKSEIFDDQFSVERPDGSNFTLKIRSTKLEDSAMYFCASSSGLDTEAFFGQGTRLTVV.

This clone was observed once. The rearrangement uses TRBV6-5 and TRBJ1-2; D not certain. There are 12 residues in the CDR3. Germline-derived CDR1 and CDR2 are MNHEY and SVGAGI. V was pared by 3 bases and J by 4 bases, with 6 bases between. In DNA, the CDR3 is TGTGCCAGCAGTTATTTTCCCTATGGCTACACCTTC. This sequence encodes CASSYFPYGYTF.

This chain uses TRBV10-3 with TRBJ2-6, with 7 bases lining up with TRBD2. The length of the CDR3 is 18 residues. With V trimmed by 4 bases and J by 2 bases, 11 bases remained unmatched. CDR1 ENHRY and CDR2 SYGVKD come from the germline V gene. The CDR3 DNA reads TGTGCCATCAGTGGGCCGGGCGGGAGAGGGACTGGGGCCAACGTCCTGACTTTC. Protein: CAISGPGGRGTGANVLTF.

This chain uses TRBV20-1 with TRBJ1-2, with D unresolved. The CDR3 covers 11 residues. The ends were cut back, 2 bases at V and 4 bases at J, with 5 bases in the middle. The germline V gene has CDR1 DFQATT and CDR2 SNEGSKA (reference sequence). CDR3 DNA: TGCAGTGCTAGAACCTCCTATGGCTACACCTTC. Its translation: CSARTSYGYTF.